The TCR beta chain under discussion was sequenced for a study of CD8 T cells in Susac syndrome (dated by TCRdb to about 2019). Notes on the research overall: Repertoire sequencing was used to test whether CD8+ T cell activation and differentiation in Susac syndrome was antigen driven.

RNA was extracted using the RNeasy kit, and roughly 0.5 to 1 microgram was reverse transcribed with random hexamers. TCR beta CDR3 regions were amplified with the immunoSEQ multiplex PCR assay covering 54 Vbeta and 13 Jbeta segments. To correct PCR amplification bias, a synthetic template baseline was used for both primer optimization and computational correction. The paper's processing steps were these. Reads were annotated to V, D and J genes according to IMGT and were analyzed with immunoSEQ Analyzer, with only productive sequences retained. Clonality was calculated as one minus the Shannon entropy normalized by log2 of the number of productive unique sequences. For each patient and control, public and private clones were evaluated within the 100 most prevalent clones. Clones were defined as Susac-specific if absent from the healthy and MS cohorts, from roughly 1,100 published viral clones and from other ImmuneACCESS disease sequences. TCRdb itself trimmed the public reads at Q25 with fastp, ran MiXCR and retained productive beta chains. Rows are unified per CDR3 protein, each entry keeping the most common DNA and genes. TCRdb's processing, not the study's, gives the V and J calls here. Recorded for this sample are about 120,000 distinct CDR3 sequences; about nine tenths of them occurred a single time. Jointly, the top ten make up about 0.15% of the sample.

Peripheral blood CD8+ and CD4+ T cells from healthy donors, Susac syndrome patients and multiple sclerosis patients were profiled by high-throughput TCR beta sequencing. Healthy donors were age- and sex-matched controls. Bulk CD8+ and CD4+ T cells were purified magnetically by negative isolation, whereas CD8+ TEMRA cells were enriched by FACS. Blood was drawn into EDTA tubes, processed within 24 hours, and PBMCs were isolated by density gradient centrifugation. PBMCs destined for TCR sequencing were cryopreserved in liquid nitrogen and later thawed in a 37 °C water bath. The sorted or isolated CD4+, CD8+ and CD8+ TEMRA cells had a purity of 90% or higher. As for this clonotype: Its antigen is still unknown. Base qualities are not provided; no much larger clone lies one nucleotide away.

Spanning cysteine to phenylalanine, the CDR3 consists of 13 amino acids. Only CDR3 DNA remains: 39 bases, in frame from the first base. The germline V gene supplies CDR1 ENHRY and CDR2 SYGVKD. V and J are trimmed by 10 bases and 0 bases, and the gene matches miss 6 bases of the junction. The study at large found these results: The study acknowledged that relatively few individuals were included in the TCR sequencing and HLA analysis.

Recombination linked TRBV10-3 to TRBJ2-7; the junction holds 7 bases that match TRBD2. Sequences were obtained from CD4+ T cells from PBMCs. The sequence came from a human donor in good health. The DNA sequence follows: TGTGCCACCCACAGCGGGGACTCCTACGAGCAGTACTTC. This codes for CATHSGDSYEQYF.